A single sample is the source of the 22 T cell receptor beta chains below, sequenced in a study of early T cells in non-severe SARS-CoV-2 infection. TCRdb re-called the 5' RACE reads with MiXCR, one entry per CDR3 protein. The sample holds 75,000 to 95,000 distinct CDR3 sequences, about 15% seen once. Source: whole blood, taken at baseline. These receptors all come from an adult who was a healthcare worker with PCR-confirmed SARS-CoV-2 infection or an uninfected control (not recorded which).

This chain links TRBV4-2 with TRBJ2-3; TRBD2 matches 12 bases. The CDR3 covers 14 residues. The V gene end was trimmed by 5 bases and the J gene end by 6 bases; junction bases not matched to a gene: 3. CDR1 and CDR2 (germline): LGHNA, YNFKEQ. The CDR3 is CASSTGTSGDTQYF. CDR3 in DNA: TGTGCCAGCAGCACCGGGACTAGCGGGGATACGCAGTATTTT.

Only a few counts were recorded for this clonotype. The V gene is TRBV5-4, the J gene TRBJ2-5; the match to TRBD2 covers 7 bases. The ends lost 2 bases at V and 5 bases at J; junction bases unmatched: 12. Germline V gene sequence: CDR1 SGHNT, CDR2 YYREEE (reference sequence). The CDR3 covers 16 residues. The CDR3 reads CASSFGVAGPHETQYF. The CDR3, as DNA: TGTGCCAGCAGCTTCGGGGTAGCGGGTCCTCATGAGACCCAGTACTTC.

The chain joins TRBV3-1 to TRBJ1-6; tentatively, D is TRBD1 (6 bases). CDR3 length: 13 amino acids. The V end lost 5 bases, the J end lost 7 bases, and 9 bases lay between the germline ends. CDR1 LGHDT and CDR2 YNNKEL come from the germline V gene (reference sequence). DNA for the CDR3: TGTGCCAGCAGCGCGGGGGCCAATTCACCCCTCCACTTT. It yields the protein CASSAGANSPLHF. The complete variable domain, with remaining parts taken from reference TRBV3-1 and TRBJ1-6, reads DTAVSQTPKYLVTQMGNDKSIKCEQNLGHDTMYWYKQDSKKFLKIMFSYNNKELIINETVPNRFSPKSPDKAHLNLHINSLELGDSAVYFCASSAGANSPLHFGNGTRLTVT.

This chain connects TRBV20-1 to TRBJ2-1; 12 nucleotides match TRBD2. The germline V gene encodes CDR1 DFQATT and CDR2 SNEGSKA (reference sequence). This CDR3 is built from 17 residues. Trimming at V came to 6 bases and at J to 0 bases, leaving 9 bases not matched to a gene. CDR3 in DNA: TGCAGTGCGCTACTAGCGGGAGGCCCAAGCTCCTACAATGAGCAGTTCTTC. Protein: CSALLAGGPSSYNEQFF.

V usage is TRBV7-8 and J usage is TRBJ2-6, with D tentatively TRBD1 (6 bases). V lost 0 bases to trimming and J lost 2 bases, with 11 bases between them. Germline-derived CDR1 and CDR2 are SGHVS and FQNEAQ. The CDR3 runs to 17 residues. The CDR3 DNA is TGTGCCAGCAGCTTAGCTCCTACAGGGACTGGGGCCAACGTCCTGACTTTC. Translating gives CASSLAPTGTGANVLTF.

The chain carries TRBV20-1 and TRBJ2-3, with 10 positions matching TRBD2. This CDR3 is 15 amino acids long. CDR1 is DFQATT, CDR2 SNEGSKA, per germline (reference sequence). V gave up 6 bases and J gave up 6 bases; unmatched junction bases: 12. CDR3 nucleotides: TGCAGTGCGAGCGACACGAGACTAGCGGGTGATACGCAGTATTTT. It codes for CSASDTRLAGDTQYF.

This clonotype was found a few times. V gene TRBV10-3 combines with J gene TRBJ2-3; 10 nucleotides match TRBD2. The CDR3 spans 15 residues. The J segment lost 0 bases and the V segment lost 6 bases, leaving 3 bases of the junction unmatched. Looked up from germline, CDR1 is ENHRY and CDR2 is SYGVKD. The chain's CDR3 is CAIRMTSGSTDTQYF. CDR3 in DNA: TGTGCCATCAGGATGACTAGCGGGAGCACAGATACGCAGTATTTT.

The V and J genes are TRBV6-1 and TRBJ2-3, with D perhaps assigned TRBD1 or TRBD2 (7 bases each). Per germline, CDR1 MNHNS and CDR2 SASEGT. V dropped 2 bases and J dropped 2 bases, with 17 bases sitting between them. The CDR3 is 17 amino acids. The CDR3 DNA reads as TGTGCCAGCAGTGAAACGGTCGCAGGGGGGGCCACAGATACGCAGTATTTT. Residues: CASSETVAGGATDTQYF.

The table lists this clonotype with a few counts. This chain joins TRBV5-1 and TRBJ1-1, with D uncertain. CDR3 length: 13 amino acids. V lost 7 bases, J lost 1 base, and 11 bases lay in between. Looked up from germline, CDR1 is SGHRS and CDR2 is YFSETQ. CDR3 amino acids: CASSWTENTEAFF. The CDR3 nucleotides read TGCGCCAGCTCCTGGACGGAGAACACTGAAGCTTTCTTT.

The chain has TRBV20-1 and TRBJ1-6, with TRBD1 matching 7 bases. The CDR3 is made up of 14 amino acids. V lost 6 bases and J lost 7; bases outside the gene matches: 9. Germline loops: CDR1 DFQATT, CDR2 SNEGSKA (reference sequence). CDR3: CSAKPDRINSPLHF. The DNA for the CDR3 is TGCAGTGCCAAACCGGACAGGATAAATTCACCCCTCCACTTT.

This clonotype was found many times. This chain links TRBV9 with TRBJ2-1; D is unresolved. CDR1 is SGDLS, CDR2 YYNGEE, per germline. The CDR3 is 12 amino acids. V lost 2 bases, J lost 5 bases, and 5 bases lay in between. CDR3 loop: CASSVPDNEQFF. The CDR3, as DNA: TGTGCCAGCAGCGTGCCGGACAATGAGCAGTTCTTC.

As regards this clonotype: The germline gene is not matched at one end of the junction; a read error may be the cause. DNA of the CDR3: TGTGCCGGCTCACCAGAGGTCGCGGGAGGCCAGTACTTC. Translation gives CAGSPEVAGGQYF. The rearrangement uses TRBV18 and TRBJ2-7; 8 positions match TRBD2. Germline V lookup: CDR1 KGHSH, CDR2 LQKENI. This CDR3 comprises 13 residues.

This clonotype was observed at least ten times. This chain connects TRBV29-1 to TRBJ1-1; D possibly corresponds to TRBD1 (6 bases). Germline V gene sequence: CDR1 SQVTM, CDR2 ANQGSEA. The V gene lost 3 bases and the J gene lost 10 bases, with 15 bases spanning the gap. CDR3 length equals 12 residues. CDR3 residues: CSVDPLLTGAFF. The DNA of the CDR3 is TGCAGCGTTGATCCTCTCTTGACAGGAGCTTTCTTT.

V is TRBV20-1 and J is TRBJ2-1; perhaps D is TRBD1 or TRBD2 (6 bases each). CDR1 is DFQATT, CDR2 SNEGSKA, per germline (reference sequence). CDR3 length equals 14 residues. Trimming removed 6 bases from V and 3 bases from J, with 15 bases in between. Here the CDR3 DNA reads TGCAGTGCGAGGAGGGGGGACATCTACAATGAGCAGTTCTTC. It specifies CSARRGDIYNEQFF.

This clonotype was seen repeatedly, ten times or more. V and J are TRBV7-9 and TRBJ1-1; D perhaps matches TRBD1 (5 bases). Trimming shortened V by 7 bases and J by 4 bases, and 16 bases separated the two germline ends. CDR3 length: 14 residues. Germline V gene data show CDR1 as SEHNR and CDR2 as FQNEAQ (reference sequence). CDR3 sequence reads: CASNFRGTSTEAFF. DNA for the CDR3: TGTGCCAGCAATTTTAGGGGAACGAGCACTGAAGCTTTCTTT.

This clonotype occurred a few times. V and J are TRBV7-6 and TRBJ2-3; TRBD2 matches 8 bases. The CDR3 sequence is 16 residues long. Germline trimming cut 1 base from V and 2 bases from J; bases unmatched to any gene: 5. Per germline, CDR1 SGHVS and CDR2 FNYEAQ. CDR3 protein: CASSLEAGAPTDTQYF. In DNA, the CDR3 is TGTGCCAGCAGCTTAGAAGCGGGAGCTCCCACAGATACGCAGTATTTT. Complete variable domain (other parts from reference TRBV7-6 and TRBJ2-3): GAGVSQSPRYKVTKRGQDVALRCDPISGHVSLYWYRQALGQGPEFLTYFNYEAQQDKSGLPNDRFSAERPEGSISTLTIQRTEQRDSAMYRCASSLEAGAPTDTQYFGPGTRLTVL.

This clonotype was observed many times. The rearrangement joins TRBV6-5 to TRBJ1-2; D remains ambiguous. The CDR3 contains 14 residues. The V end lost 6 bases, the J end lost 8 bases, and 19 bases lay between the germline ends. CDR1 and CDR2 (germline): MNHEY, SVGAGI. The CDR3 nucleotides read TGTGCCAGCAGCCAATGGTCTCCCAGGAGGGGCTACACCTTC. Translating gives CASSQWSPRRGYTF.

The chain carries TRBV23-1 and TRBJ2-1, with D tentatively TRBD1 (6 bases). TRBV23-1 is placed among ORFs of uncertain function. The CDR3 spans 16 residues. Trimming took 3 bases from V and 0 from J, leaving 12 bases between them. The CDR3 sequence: CASSQRDTCSYNEQFF. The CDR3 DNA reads TGCGCCAGCAGTCAGAGGGACACCTGCTCCTACAATGAGCAGTTCTTC.

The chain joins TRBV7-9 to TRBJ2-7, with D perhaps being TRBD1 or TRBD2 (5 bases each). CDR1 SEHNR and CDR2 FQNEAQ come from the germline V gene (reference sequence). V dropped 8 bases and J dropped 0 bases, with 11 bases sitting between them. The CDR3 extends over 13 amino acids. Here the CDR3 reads CASGGPSSYEQYF. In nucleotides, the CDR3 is TGTGCCAGCGGGGGACCCAGCTCCTACGAGCAGTACTTC.

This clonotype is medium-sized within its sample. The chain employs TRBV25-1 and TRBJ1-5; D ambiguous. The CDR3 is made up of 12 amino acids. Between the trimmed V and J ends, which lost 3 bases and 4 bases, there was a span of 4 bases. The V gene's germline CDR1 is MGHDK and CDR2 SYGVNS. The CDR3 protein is CASSEGNQPQHF. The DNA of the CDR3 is TGTGCCAGCAGTGAGGGGAATCAGCCCCAGCATTTT.

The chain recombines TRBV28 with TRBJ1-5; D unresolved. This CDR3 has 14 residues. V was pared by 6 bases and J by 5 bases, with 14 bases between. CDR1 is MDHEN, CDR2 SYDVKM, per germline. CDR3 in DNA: TGTGCCAGCAGCCCGCACCACGGGGATCAGCCCCAGCATTTT. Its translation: CASSPHHGDQPQHF.

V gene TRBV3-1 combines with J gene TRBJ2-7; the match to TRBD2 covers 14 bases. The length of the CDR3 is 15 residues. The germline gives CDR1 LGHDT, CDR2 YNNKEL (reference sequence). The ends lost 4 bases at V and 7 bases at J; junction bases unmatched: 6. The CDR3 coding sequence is TGTGCCAGCAGCCTCGGGACTAGCGGGAGTGGGGAGCAGTACTTC. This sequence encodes CASSLGTSGSGEQYF.